Each of the 23 T cell receptor beta chains below was sequenced from the same sample in a study of cytomegalovirus exposure and HLA in healthy donors (TCRdb year 2017). Library preparation used the immunoSEQ multiplex PCR assay. TCRdb obtained this table from immuneACCESS and retained in-frame rearrangements with V and J assigned. These tables miss some clones; where compared with another copy, unresolved V genes account for less than half of the shortfall, and the remainder is unexplained. The sample table contains 250,000 to 400,000 clones; only one count was recorded for approximately 88% of them. In total, the top ten clones hold approximately 0.96% of the sample. Sequences were obtained from PBMCs. Receptors originate from a man younger than 40 in good health and CMV-seronegative.

The CDR3 loop is CASSQGTVSGETQYF. The CDR3 nucleotides are TGTGCCAGCAGCCAAGGGACAGTGAGTGGGGAGACCCAGTACTTC. The V call is TRBV6-6, the J call TRBJ2-5; 7 bases fit TRBD1. CDR1 is MNHNY, CDR2 SVGAGI, per germline (reference sequence). Unmatched junction bases numbered 12, after V lost 6 bases and J lost 5 bases. This CDR3 comprises 15 residues.

V is TRBV11-2 and J is TRBJ2-1; 10 bases are a match to TRBD2. The germline CDR1 and CDR2 sequences are SGHAT and FQNNGV. V lost 5 bases and J lost 7; bases outside the gene matches: 5. This CDR3 is 14 amino acids long. This CDR3 is CASSQAGGRNEQFF. DNA for the CDR3: TGTGCCAGCAGCCAAGCGGGGGGGCGGAATGAGCAGTTCTTC.

The J gene is TRBJ2-1, the V gene TRBV5-1, with 10 nucleotides matching TRBD1. Germline CDR1 is SGHRS and CDR2 is YFSETQ. The CDR3 extends over 16 amino acids. Germline trimming cut 4 bases from V and 6 bases from J; bases unmatched to any gene: 10. CDR3 DNA: TGCGCCAGCAGCGTGACCGGGACAGGGGCGATCAATGAGCAGTTCTTC. Encoded protein: CASSVTGTGAINEQFF.

The chain joins TRBV11-2 to TRBJ2-7; 8 positions match TRBD1. The V and J ends lost 6 bases and 3 bases, in that order; junction bases with no gene match: 16. Germline V lookup: CDR1 SGHAT, CDR2 FQNNGV. The length of the CDR3 is 17 residues. The CDR3 bases are TGTGCCAGCAGTTTCGACAGGGGAGGTTGGGATTACTACGAGCAGTACTTC. Translation: CASSFDRGGWDYYEQYF.

This clone was seen a few times. The chain joins TRBV7-9 to TRBJ1-6; 7 positions agree with TRBD1. The germline CDR1 and CDR2 sequences are SEHNR and FQNEAQ (reference sequence). V lost 3 bases and J lost 6; bases outside the gene matches: 5. The CDR3 covers 15 residues. DNA for the CDR3: TGTGCCAGCAGCTTGGACCGGGACAGTAATTCACCCCTCCACTTT. Encoded protein: CASSLDRDSNSPLHF.

CDR3 protein: CASSSSLGGTGNTGELFF. The CDR3 DNA is TGTGCCAGCAGCAGTTCCTTGGGGGGGACAGGGAACACCGGGGAGCTGTTTTTT. This chain connects TRBV7-9 to TRBJ2-2; a weak D match, TRBD1 (8 bases). V was cut by 5 bases and J by 1 base, with 20 bases left in between. CDR3 length: 18 amino acids. Germline CDR1 SEHNR, CDR2 FQNEAQ (reference sequence). Together with reference TRBV7-9 and TRBJ2-2, the CDR3 gives the full variable domain: DTGVSQNPRHKITKRGQNVTFRCDPISEHNRLYWYRQTLGQGPEFLTYFQNEAQLEKSRLLSDRFSAERPKGSFSTLEIQRTEQGDSAMYLCASSSSLGGTGNTGELFFGEGSRLTVL.

The chain couples TRBV5-1 to TRBJ2-2; 11 positions match TRBD1. The CDR3 runs to 15 residues. V trimming: 4 bases; J trimming: 6 bases; junction bases outside the gene matches: 5. Germline lookup yields CDR1 SGHRS and CDR2 YFSETQ. CDR3 nucleotides: TGCGCCAGCAGCAAAGGACAGGGGGCGCCCGGGGAGCTGTTTTTT. Its translation: CASSKGQGAPGELFF.

The V call is TRBV9, the J call TRBJ2-5; TRBD2 matches 12 bases. The CDR3 loop spans 14 amino acids. Germline CDR1 is SGDLS and CDR2 is YYNGEE. J gave up 3 bases and V 4 bases, and 1 base lay outside the gene matches. The CDR3 nucleotides read TGTGCCAGCAGCCCTAGCGGGGGGGAAGAGACCCAGTACTTC. It yields the protein CASSPSGGEETQYF. The variable domain in full, with the rest retrieved from reference TRBV9 and TRBJ2-5, is DSGVTQTPKHLITATGQRVTLRCSPRSGDLSVYWYQQSLDQGLQFLIQYYNGEERAKGNILERFSAQQFPDLHSELNLSSLELGDSALYFCASSPSGGEETQYFGPGTRLLVL.

V is TRBV20-1 and J is TRBJ1-2, with TRBD1 as a possible D gene (5 bases). This CDR3 spans 11 amino acids. The ends were cut back, 4 bases at V and 4 bases at J, with 7 bases in the middle. Germline V gives CDR1 DFQATT, CDR2 SNEGSKA (reference sequence). In DNA form, the CDR3 reads TGCAGTGCTATGGGGGGCTATGGCTACACCTTC. Protein sequence: CSAMGGYGYTF.

The gene calls are TRBV7-2 and TRBJ1-2; TRBD1 matches 8 bases. The germline V gene has CDR1 SGHTA and CDR2 FQGNSA. J was trimmed by 0 bases and V by 4 bases; bases with no gene match: 1. The CDR3 contains 14 residues. CDR3 DNA: TGTGCCAGCAGCTCAGGGGGCCCTAACTATGGCTACACCTTC. Translation: CASSSGGPNYGYTF.

This chain joins TRBV18 and TRBJ2-1; TRBD1 agrees at 9 bases. V lost 2 bases, J lost 8 bases, and 10 bases stayed unmatched. CDR1 and CDR2 from the germline V gene are KGHSH and LQKENI. The CDR3 has 16 residues. The CDR3 DNA is TGTGCCAGCTCACCAACACGGACAGGGGTCGCGGATGAGCAGTTCTTC. Amino acids: CASSPTRTGVADEQFF.

The chain recombines TRBV7-2 with TRBJ2-1, with 10 positions matching TRBD2. This CDR3 contains 15 residues. V shed 5 bases, J shed 5 bases, and the junction held 6 bases outside the gene matches. Germline CDR1 SGHTA, CDR2 FQGNSA. CDR3 in amino acids: CASSRAGGRHNEQFF. CDR3 sequence (DNA): TGTGCCAGCAGCCGAGCGGGGGGGCGTCACAATGAGCAGTTCTTC.

This clone has more than one count but fewer than ten. The chain uses TRBV10-1 and TRBJ2-7, with TRBD1 matching 7 bases. The germline gives CDR1 WNHNN, CDR2 SYGVQD (reference sequence). V was clipped by 3 bases and J by 2 bases; unmatched bases: 1. The CDR3 covers 13 residues. This CDR3 reads CASSEGTAYEQYF. CDR3 bases: TGCGCCAGCAGTGAAGGGACAGCCTACGAGCAGTACTTC.

The CDR3 here is CASSSPTDSGNTIYF. The DNA of the CDR3 is TGCGCCAGCAGCTCGCCGACAGACTCTGGAAACACCATATATTTT. The chain uses TRBV5-1 and TRBJ1-3; possibly TRBD1 for D (5 bases). CDR1 is SGHRS, CDR2 YFSETQ, per germline. The CDR3 totals 15 residues. Trimming stripped 3 bases from V and 0 bases from J, with 10 bases between.

This clone was seen only once. The V and J genes are TRBV13 and TRBJ2-2, with 15 positions matching TRBD2. V gave up 2 bases and J gave up 7 bases; unmatched junction bases: 8. CDR3 length: 18 amino acids. CDR1 and CDR2 (germline): PRHDT, FYEKMQ (reference sequence). CDR3 protein: CASSLSGLAGGPRGELFF. The CDR3 DNA sequence: TGTGCCAGCAGCTTATCCGGACTAGCGGGGGGGCCCCGCGGGGAGCTGTTTTTT.

In its sample, this clone was seen a few times. The chain employs TRBV4-1 and TRBJ2-7, with 7 bases matching TRBD1. The CDR3 runs to 13 residues. CDR1 is MGHRA, CDR2 YSYEKL, per germline. V was pared by 6 bases and J by 3 bases, with 5 bases of the junction left unmatched. The CDR3 DNA reads TGCGCCAGCAGAGGAACAGGGGACTACGAGCAGTACTTC. Translating gives CASRGTGDYEQYF.

CDR3 coding DNA: TGTGCCAGCTCACCAAACCGACAGGGGGGCGACGCTTTCTTT. Encoded protein: CASSPNRQGGDAFF. This chain links TRBV18 with TRBJ1-1; 9 bases match TRBD1. V shed 2 bases and J 11 bases; nucleotides not matched to a gene: 9. Germline-derived CDR1 and CDR2 are KGHSH and LQKENI. This CDR3 has 14 residues.

V and J are TRBV11-2 and TRBJ2-7; D call uncertain. There are 12 residues in the CDR3. Between the trimmed V and J ends, which lost 5 bases and 4 bases, there was a span of 9 bases. In germline, CDR1 is SGHAT, CDR2 FQNNGV. The chain's CDR3 is CASSLTTYEQYF. DNA for the CDR3: TGTGCCAGCAGCCTGACAACATACGAGCAGTACTTC.

The rearrangement uses TRBV27 and TRBJ1-6, with D uncertain. Trimming removed 3 bases at V and 5 bases at J, with 8 bases between. The CDR3 covers 14 residues. CDR1 is MNHEY and CDR2 is SMNVEV in the germline V gene (reference sequence). The CDR3 loop is CASSLTRNNSPLHF. CDR3 sequence (DNA): TGTGCCAGCAGTTTGACAAGAAATAATTCACCCCTCCACTTT.

The CDR3 protein is CASSQDRDRGYTF. In DNA, the CDR3 is TGCGCCAGCAGTCAGGACAGGGATCGCGGCTACACCTTC. The chain carries TRBV10-1 and TRBJ1-2; 8 bases agree with TRBD1. The CDR3 spans 13 residues. J gave up 8 bases and V 5 bases, and 7 bases lay outside the gene matches. Germline values: CDR1 WNHNN, CDR2 SYGVQD (reference sequence).

The genes are TRBV4-3 and TRBJ2-6; D remains ambiguous. The CDR3 covers 18 residues. The germline V gene has CDR1 LGHNA and CDR2 YSLEER. Trimming took off 1 base at V and 0 bases at J, with 13 bases between the two ends. The CDR3 region has the DNA TGCGCCAGCAGCCAAGGGGCAGTACTTTTCTCTGGGGCCAACGTCCTGACTTTC. Its protein is CASSQGAVLFSGANVLTF.

This chain links TRBV4-3 with TRBJ1-3, with TRBD1 matching 8 bases. V lost 3 bases to trimming and J lost 7 bases; unmatched junction nucleotides: 5. Germline V gene lookup returns CDR1 LGHNA and CDR2 YSLEER. This CDR3 has 14 amino acids. Here the CDR3 reads CASSHGQGRNTIYF. The DNA for the CDR3 is TGCGCCAGCAGCCACGGACAGGGCCGGAACACCATATATTTT.

The chain uses TRBV5-6 and TRBJ2-5, with 7 bases lining up with TRBD2. CDR3 length: 16 amino acids. Germline lookup yields CDR1 SGHDT and CDR2 YYEEEE. V lost 4 bases, J lost 5 bases, and 14 bases stayed unmatched. CDR3 bases: TGTGCCAGCAGCCTGGGACTACGGAGCGACGAGGAGACCCAGTACTTC. Translation gives CASSLGLRSDEETQYF. Based on the CDR3 plus reference TRBV5-6 and TRBJ2-5, the full variable domain is DAGVTQSPTHLIKTRGQQVTLRCSPKSGHDTVSWYQQALGQGPQFIFQYYEEEERQRGNFPDRFSGHQFPNYSSELNVNALLLGDSALYLCASSLGLRSDEETQYFGPGTRLLVL.